These 31 T cell receptor beta chains were sequenced from one sample in a study of blood T cell repertoires in COVID-19. The table came from immunoSEQ multiplex PCR; TCRdb's copy has only in-frame clones and leaves some out. The sample has a few hundred thousand clones, about nine tenths seen once. Source material: peripheral blood. These receptors all stem from a woman between 45 and 65 years old with COVID-19, enrolled during active disease.

The V call is TRBV19, the J call TRBJ1-6, with D perhaps TRBD1 (5 bases). This CDR3 has 14 residues. V gave up 5 bases and J gave up 10 bases, with 15 bases separating them. The germline V gene encodes CDR1 LNHDA and CDR2 SQIVND (reference sequence). CDR3 sequence: CASSPGLGVSPLHF. The DNA of the CDR3 is TGTGCCAGTAGTCCTGGTTTAGGGGTGTCACCCCTCCACTTT.

In this sample, this clone turned up once. This sequence joins TRBV27 and TRBJ1-5; 11 nucleotides align to TRBD1. From germline, CDR1 is MNHEY and CDR2 SMNVEV (reference sequence). After removal of 0 bases from V and 6 bases from J, the junction contained 4 bases not matched to a gene. The CDR3 runs to 16 residues. CDR3 loop: CASSLSGTGGLQPQHF. For the CDR3, the DNA is TGTGCCAGCAGTTTATCCGGGACAGGGGGACTTCAGCCCCAGCATTTT.

The rearrangement joins TRBV6-1 to TRBJ1-3; 7 bases line up with TRBD1. Germline loops: CDR1 MNHNS, CDR2 SASEGT. The ends lost 6 bases at V and 0 bases at J; junction bases unmatched: 2. CDR3 length: 14 amino acids. The CDR3 reads CASRSGGSGNTIYF. The CDR3, as DNA: TGTGCCAGCAGGTCAGGGGGCTCTGGAAACACCATATATTTT.

J is TRBJ1-2 and V is TRBV5-8, with D perhaps matching TRBD1 (5 bases). The germline V gene encodes CDR1 SGHTS and CDR2 YDEGEE. V was pared by 2 bases and J by 4 bases, with 24 bases between. The CDR3 is 18 residues long. The CDR3 region has the DNA TGTGCCAGCAGCTTTATGTCCCGAATAGACAGCCTACGCTATGGCTACACCTTC. Translated, it gives CASSFMSRIDSLRYGYTF.

CDR3 in amino acids: CASSGLAGDYEQYF. Written as DNA, the CDR3 is TGTGCCAGCAGCGGACTAGCGGGAGACTACGAGCAGTACTTC. The chain recombines TRBV9 with TRBJ2-7; TRBD2 matches 12 bases. The ends lost 3 bases at V and 3 bases at J; junction bases unmatched: 1. Germline V gene data show CDR1 as SGDLS and CDR2 as YYNGEE. The CDR3 spans 14 residues. Full variable domain (rest looked up from reference TRBV9 and TRBJ2-7): DSGVTQTPKHLITATGQRVTLRCSPRSGDLSVYWYQQSLDQGLQFLIQYYNGEERAKGNILERFSAQQFPDLHSELNLSSLELGDSALYFCASSGLAGDYEQYFGPGTRLTVT.

The V and J genes are TRBV5-1 and TRBJ2-1; the D gene is possibly TRBD2 (5 bases). The CDR3 covers 14 residues. Germline values: CDR1 SGHRS, CDR2 YFSETQ. Trimming removed 4 bases at V and 6 bases at J, with 14 bases between. The CDR3 coding sequence is TGCGCCAGCAGCCTGGCAGGCGGGTTCAATGAGCAGTTCTTC. It yields the protein CASSLAGGFNEQFF.

J is TRBJ2-1 and V is TRBV6-5; 7 bases map to TRBD1. From germline, CDR1 is MNHEY and CDR2 SVGAGI. The CDR3 sequence is 15 residues long. After removal of 6 bases from V and 5 bases from J, the junction contained 10 bases not matched to a gene. In DNA form, the CDR3 reads TGTGCCAGCAGGTACCGGGACAGCCCGAACAATGAGCAGTTCTTC. This codes for CASRYRDSPNNEQFF.

The chain is built from TRBV7-9 and TRBJ2-7; D is unclear. The length of the CDR3 is 15 residues. Trimming shortened V by 7 bases and J by 0 bases, and 16 bases separated the two germline ends. CDR1 and CDR2 from the germline V gene are SEHNR and FQNEAQ (reference sequence). The CDR3 nucleotides are TGTGCCAGCAATACTGGTGGAGACCTCTCCTACGAGCAGTACTTC. It yields the protein CASNTGGDLSYEQYF.

The chain combines TRBV6-2 or TRBV6-3 with TRBJ2-2; TRBD2 might be the D (5 bases). The CDR3 covers 15 residues. CDR1 and CDR2 (germline): MNHEY, SVGEGT. Deletions cut 2 bases from V and 4 bases from J, with 11 bases between. CDR3 bases: TGTGCCAGCAGTTACGGGGTGCGGGCCACCGGGGAGCTGTTTTTT. Encoded protein: CASSYGVRATGELFF.

This clone is a singleton in its sample. This chain uses TRBV9 with TRBJ2-1; 8 positions match TRBD2. With V trimmed by 4 bases and J by 1 base, 4 bases remained unmatched. The V gene's germline CDR1 is SGDLS and CDR2 YYNGEE. The CDR3 is 15 residues long. CDR3 loop: CASSFAGGSYNEQFF. The CDR3 nucleotides read TGTGCCAGCAGCTTCGCGGGAGGATCCTACAATGAGCAGTTCTTC.

This chain uses TRBV24-1 with TRBJ2-3, with no clear D. This CDR3 comprises 13 residues. CDR1 is KGHDR and CDR2 is SFDVKD in the germline V gene. Trimming took off 3 bases at V and 6 bases at J, with 9 bases between the two ends. CDR3 in amino acids: CATSDQFMDTQYF. CDR3 DNA sequence: TGTGCCACCAGTGATCAATTCATGGATACGCAGTATTTT.

The chain is built from TRBV7-2 and TRBJ2-7; TRBD1 agrees at 8 bases. The V segment lost 2 bases and the J segment 5 bases; nucleotides outside the gene matches: 8. The V gene's germline CDR1 is SGHTA and CDR2 FQGNSA. This CDR3 has 15 amino acids. The DNA for the CDR3 is TGTGCCAGCAGCTTAACAAGGGCAGGGGGCCACGAGCAGTACTTC. The encoded protein is CASSLTRAGGHEQYF.

This clone was detected only once. The chain is built from TRBV5-5 and TRBJ2-1; 11 bases are a match to TRBD2. V gave up 5 bases and J gave up 8 bases; unmatched junction bases: 9. The CDR3 has 15 amino acids. Germline CDR1 and CDR2: SGHKS and YYEKEE (reference sequence). The CDR3 here is CASRPTSGSSHEQFF. The CDR3 DNA follows: TGTGCCAGCAGACCCACTAGCGGGAGTAGCCATGAGCAGTTCTTC.

The rearrangement uses TRBV4-1 and TRBJ2-7; 7 positions agree with TRBD2. The CDR3 covers 15 residues. Per the germline V gene, CDR1 is MGHRA and CDR2 is YSYEKL. The J segment lost 4 bases and the V segment lost 1 base, leaving 7 bases of the junction unmatched. The CDR3 DNA follows: TGCGCCAGCAGCCAAGTTCCGCTAGCGGTTTACGAGCAGTACTTC. It is translated as CASSQVPLAVYEQYF.

The chain joins TRBV18 to TRBJ1-1; D gene ambiguous. The germline CDR1 and CDR2 sequences are KGHSH and LQKENI. V lost 4 bases, J lost 6 bases, and 18 bases lay in between. The CDR3 runs to 15 residues. DNA of the CDR3: TGTGCCAGCTCACGGAAGACGGGAGGGTTCTCTGAAGCTTTCTTT. This sequence encodes CASSRKTGGFSEAFF.

This clone has just one count. The gene calls are TRBV15 and TRBJ2-1; 10 bases line up with TRBD2. CDR1 is LNHNV, CDR2 YYDKDF, per germline (reference sequence). The CDR3 is 16 residues long. V dropped 5 bases and J dropped 7; count of bases not matched to a gene: 11. The CDR3 loop is CATSLYLSGRNNEQFF. DNA for the CDR3: TGTGCCACCAGCCTGTATCTTAGCGGGAGGAATAATGAGCAGTTCTTC.

This chain connects TRBV11-2 to TRBJ1-2; 7 bases are shared with TRBD1. CDR1 SGHAT and CDR2 FQNNGV come from the germline V gene. The ends lost 3 bases at V and 7 bases at J; junction bases unmatched: 5. The CDR3 spans 13 residues. For the CDR3, the DNA is TGTGCCAGCAGCTTTACAGGGGTACCTGGCTACACCTTC. This gives the protein CASSFTGVPGYTF.

The V gene is TRBV3-1 (or the pseudogene TRBV3-2), the J gene TRBJ1-1, with 11 bases identical to TRBD1. Germline CDR1 LGHDT, CDR2 YNNKEL (reference sequence). The CDR3 runs to 15 residues. After removal of 3 bases from V and 5 bases from J, the junction contained 5 bases not matched to a gene. The DNA for the CDR3 is TGTGCCAGCAGCCAGTGGGGACAGGGGGGGACTGAAGCTTTCTTT. Encoded protein: CASSQWGQGGTEAFF.

The chain couples TRBV4-1 to TRBJ2-1, with 9 nucleotides matching TRBD1. V shed 3 bases and J 2 bases; nucleotides not matched to a gene: 5. CDR3 length equals 16 residues. Germline CDR1 is MGHRA and CDR2 is YSYEKL. CDR3 nucleotide sequence: TGCGCCAGCAGCCAGACAGGGGGAGTAACCTACAATGAGCAGTTCTTC. Translation gives CASSQTGGVTYNEQFF.

The chain recombines TRBV7-3 with TRBJ2-1, with 10 bases lining up with TRBD1. V shed 7 bases and J 4 bases; nucleotides not matched to a gene: 7. This CDR3 region has 15 residues. Germline V gene sequence: CDR1 SGHTA, CDR2 FQGTGA. For the CDR3, the DNA is TGTGCCAGCACGAGGACAGGGGGAGGTTACAATGAGCAGTTCTTC. The encoded protein is CASTRTGGGYNEQFF.

This chain links TRBV9 with TRBJ2-1, with D possibly being TRBD2 (6 bases). This CDR3 is built from 15 residues. Trimming pared 4 bases from V and 2 bases from J, leaving 13 bases between. CDR1 and CDR2 (germline): SGDLS, YYNGEE. The CDR3 reads CASSWRGETYNEQFF. DNA for the CDR3: TGTGCCAGCAGCTGGAGGGGAGAAACCTACAATGAGCAGTTCTTC.

The chain joins TRBV6-5 to TRBJ2-6, with D uncertain. Germline CDR1 is MNHEY and CDR2 is SVGAGI. Trimming took off 6 bases at V and 4 bases at J, with 10 bases between the two ends. The CDR3 loop spans 14 amino acids. The CDR3 region has the DNA TGTGCCAGCAGCTGGGCAACCGGGGCCAACGTCCTGACTTTC. Residues: CASSWATGANVLTF.

This clone was recorded once. This chain uses TRBV18 with TRBJ1-2; D might be TRBD1 (6 bases). Germline values: CDR1 KGHSH, CDR2 LQKENI. Between the trimmed V and J ends, which lost 3 bases and 0 bases, there was a span of 11 bases. This CDR3 is built from 15 residues. CDR3 residues: CASSPWDNPNYGYTF. The CDR3 region has the DNA TGTGCCAGCTCACCGTGGGACAATCCTAACTATGGCTACACCTTC.

The chain recombines TRBV5-4 with TRBJ2-6, with TRBD2 matching 11 bases. J was trimmed by 2 bases and V by 1 base; bases with no gene match: 2. Germline-derived CDR1 and CDR2 are SGHNT and YYREEE (reference sequence). The CDR3 length is 17 residues. The CDR3 loop is CASSLLLAGAGANVLTF. In DNA, the CDR3 is TGTGCCAGCAGCTTGCTACTAGCGGGAGCTGGGGCCAACGTCCTGACTTTC.

The rearrangement uses TRBV10-1 and TRBJ1-1; no clear D. Per germline, CDR1 WNHNN and CDR2 SYGVQD (reference sequence). CDR3 length: 14 residues. With 4 bases removed from V and 1 base from J, the gap between germline ends came to 10 bases. CDR3 amino acids: CASSVAGWNTEAFF. The CDR3 DNA sequence: TGCGCCAGCAGTGTTGCGGGGTGGAACACTGAAGCTTTCTTT.

The chain recombines TRBV5-4 with TRBJ2-1; 11 bases are a match to TRBD2. This CDR3 comprises 15 residues. CDR1 SGHNT and CDR2 YYREEE come from the germline V gene (reference sequence). After removal of 2 bases from V and 8 bases from J, the junction contained 6 bases not matched to a gene. The DNA for the CDR3 is TGTGCCAGCAGCTTTAGAACTAGCGGGAGCTATGAGCAGTTCTTC. Protein sequence: CASSFRTSGSYEQFF.

This clone came up a few times. The rearrangement links TRBV10-3 to TRBJ1-2; 7 positions match TRBD1. Looked up from germline, CDR1 is ENHRY and CDR2 is SYGVKD. The trim removed 4 bases at V and 1 base at J, leaving 3 bases unmatched. This CDR3 has 14 amino acids. CDR3 amino acids: CAISGGQINYGYTF. The CDR3 coding sequence is TGTGCCATCAGTGGGGGACAGATTAACTATGGCTACACCTTC.

The rearrangement uses TRBV3-1 (or the pseudogene TRBV3-2) and TRBJ2-5, with 10 bases fitting TRBD2. The V segment lost 2 bases and the J segment 5 bases; nucleotides outside the gene matches: 2. CDR1 LGHDT and CDR2 YNNKEL come from the germline V gene (reference sequence). The CDR3 consists of 14 residues. CDR3 residues: CASSQTGLAETQYF. The CDR3 region has the DNA TGTGCCAGCAGCCAAACGGGACTAGCGGAGACCCAGTACTTC.

The chain employs TRBV10-2 and TRBJ1-5; the match to TRBD1 covers 8 bases. The CDR3 is made up of 16 amino acids. Germline-derived CDR1 and CDR2 are WSHSY and SAAADI. J gave up 4 bases and V 6 bases, and 11 bases lay outside the gene matches. In nucleotides, the CDR3 is TGCGCCAGCAGAGACTCGACAGGGGATGGAAATCAGCCCCAGCATTTT. This translates into CASRDSTGDGNQPQHF.

This chain uses TRBV5-1 with TRBJ1-2; TRBD1 aligns across 8 bases. The CDR3 is made up of 15 amino acids. The V gene's germline CDR1 is SGHRS and CDR2 YFSETQ. With 2 bases clipped from V and 4 bases from J, the junction kept 7 bases outside the gene matches. CDR3 residues: CASSFRDRSFYGYTF. CDR3 sequence (DNA): TGCGCCAGCAGCTTCCGGGACAGGAGTTTCTATGGCTACACCTTC.

This clone has just a few counts. CDR3 in amino acids: CASSLRQGDEQFF. CDR3 DNA sequence: TGTGCCAGCAGCTTAAGACAGGGGGATGAGCAGTTCTTC. The rearrangement joins TRBV7-2 to TRBJ2-1; 9 positions agree with TRBD1. Germline CDR1 and CDR2: SGHTA and FQGNSA. V shed 2 bases, J shed 8 bases, and the junction held 1 base outside the gene matches. The CDR3 is made up of 13 amino acids.